One sample yielded the 24 T cell receptor beta chains listed below, sequenced in a study of human T cells and chemical hapten exposure. Described time point: patch test 2, 6 weeks after DPC sensitization. This sample's treatment: therapeutic diphenylcyclopropenone sensitization with weekly scalp DPC. TCRdb re-called the RACE reads with MiXCR, one entry per CDR3 protein. The sample lists about 400,000 distinct CDR3 sequences, nearly 6.5% occurring once. Material: whole blood, obtained in connection with sensitization to the hapten diphenylcyclopropenone (DPC). Receptors originate from a woman younger than 30 with alopecia areata. Some clones in this sample may be carry-over from other donors' samples.

The sample holds many counts of this clonotype. The chain is built from TRBV5-1 and TRBJ1-4; the match to TRBD1 covers 7 bases. The CDR3 spans 15 residues. The germline CDR1 and CDR2 sequences are SGHRS and YFSETQ. V lost 0 bases to trimming and J lost 8 bases; unmatched junction nucleotides: 7. The DNA for the CDR3 is TGCGCCAGCAGCTTGGCCGGAGGGGGCCGCGAAAAACTGTTTTTT. It translates to CASSLAGGGREKLFF. The variable domain in full, completed from reference TRBV5-1 and TRBJ1-4, reads KAGVTQTPRYLIKTRGQQVTLSCSPISGHRSVSWYQQTPGQGLQFLFEYFSETQRNKGNFPGRFSGRQFSNSRSEMNVSTLELGDSALYLCASSLAGGGREKLFFGSGTQLSVL.

The table lists this clonotype with many counts. This chain uses TRBV7-9 with TRBJ2-3; 8 bases fit TRBD2. Per the germline V gene, CDR1 is SEHNR and CDR2 is FQNEAQ (reference sequence). Unmatched junction bases numbered 12, after V lost 6 bases and J lost 4 bases. The CDR3 contains 16 residues. The CDR3 DNA reads as TGTGCCAGCAGTTTATGGACTAGCCTATCTGCAGATACGCAGTATTTT. It specifies CASSLWTSLSADTQYF.

This clonotype was counted at least ten times. J is TRBJ1-5 and V is TRBV24-1, with 8 bases fitting TRBD1. The CDR3 contains 16 residues. The germline V gene has CDR1 KGHDR and CDR2 SFDVKD. The V gene end was trimmed by 4 bases and the J gene end by 4 bases; junction bases not matched to a gene: 8. The chain's CDR3 is CATSDPTGAGNQPQHF. The CDR3 nucleotides read TGTGCCACCAGTGACCCGACAGGGGCCGGGAATCAGCCCCAGCATTTT.

This clonotype was observed many times. The genes are TRBV2 and TRBJ2-4, with D possibly called TRBD1 or TRBD2 (6 bases each). The V gene's germline CDR1 is SNHLY and CDR2 FYNNEI. V was cut by 3 bases and J by 3 bases, with 24 bases left in between. CDR3 length: 19 amino acids. CDR3 protein: CASSDGIGTGARGKNIQYF. The CDR3 DNA is TGTGCCAGCAGTGATGGAATCGGAACGGGGGCAAGGGGCAAAAACATTCAGTACTTC.

The table lists this clonotype with a few counts. The chain joins TRBV20-1 to TRBJ2-1, with D perhaps matching TRBD1 (5 bases). The germline V gene encodes CDR1 DFQATT and CDR2 SNEGSKA (reference sequence). The CDR3 has 13 residues. CDR3 nucleotides: TGCAGCGTTAGGAACAGGATCTACAATGAGCAGTTCTTC. It encodes CSVRNRIYNEQFF.

This clonotype was observed a handful of times. This chain links TRBV6-5 with TRBJ2-3; possible D gene TRBD1, 5 bases. The CDR3 runs 12 residues. Trimming took off 7 bases at V and 4 bases at J, with 9 bases between the two ends. The germline V gene encodes CDR1 MNHEY and CDR2 SVGAGI. CDR3 sequence reads: CASKAGSDTQYF. CDR3 DNA: TGTGCCAGCAAGGCAGGGTCAGATACGCAGTATTTT.

The chain employs TRBV9 and TRBJ1-3; D gene ambiguous. Germline V CDR1 and CDR2: SGDLS, YYNGEE. This CDR3 comprises 16 residues. Trimming shortened V by 2 bases and J by 0 bases, and 12 bases separated the two germline ends. The CDR3 bases are TGTGCCAGCAGCGTCGTCAGGTGGGACTCTGGAAACACCATATATTTT. Its protein product is CASSVVRWDSGNTIYF.

This clonotype was observed a few times. The CDR3 nucleotides are TGTGCCAGCAGCGTAGGACTAGCGGGGGTTTGGGTCGGAGAGACCCAGTACTTC. It codes for CASSVGLAGVWVGETQYF. The chain uses TRBV7-2 and TRBJ2-5, with 13 nucleotides matching TRBD2. The trim removed 5 bases at V and 4 bases at J, leaving 13 bases unmatched. This CDR3 comprises 18 residues. Germline V lookup: CDR1 SGHTA, CDR2 FQGNSA.

A few counts support this clonotype. The J gene is TRBJ1-2, the V gene TRBV6-5, with D perhaps TRBD1 (6 bases). V was trimmed by 7 bases and J by 4 bases, leaving 13 bases between them. The CDR3 runs 13 residues. Germline CDR1 reads MNHEY; CDR2 reads SVGAGI. As DNA, the CDR3 is TGTGCCAGCACCGGACAGTCGAGCTATGGCTACACCTTC. Translating it yields CASTGQSSYGYTF.

The chain carries TRBV15 and TRBJ1-6; D perhaps matches TRBD1 (5 bases). The CDR3 length is 13 residues. V lost 0 bases and J 9 bases, leaving 6 bases between the germline ends. Germline CDR1 reads LNHNV; CDR2 reads YYDKDF (reference sequence). The DNA of the CDR3 is TGTGCCACCAGCAGAGAGGGGGGTTCACCCCTCCACTTT. Its translation is CATSREGGSPLHF.

This clonotype was counted only a few times. This chain links TRBV5-1 with TRBJ2-2; D not resolved. CDR1 SGHRS and CDR2 YFSETQ come from the germline V gene. This CDR3 comprises 14 residues. Trimming removed 5 bases at V and 0 bases at J, with 8 bases between. This chain's CDR3 is CASRDGANTGELFF. The CDR3, as DNA: TGCGCCAGCAGGGACGGTGCGAACACCGGGGAGCTGTTTTTT.

The gene calls are TRBV24-1 and TRBJ2-3, with TRBD2 identical over 10 bases. V lost 4 bases, J lost 4 bases, and 10 bases stayed unmatched. Germline V lookup: CDR1 KGHDR, CDR2 SFDVKD. There are 17 residues in the CDR3. The CDR3, as DNA: TGTGCCACCAGTGACTTCGCCATAGCGGGGGGAGCAGATACGCAGTATTTT. It translates to CATSDFAIAGGADTQYF.

This clonotype was counted ten times or more. The chain employs TRBV20-1 and TRBJ2-3; D possibly corresponds to TRBD1 (5 bases). V gave up 5 bases and J gave up 3 bases, with 9 bases separating them. Germline loops: CDR1 DFQATT, CDR2 SNEGSKA (reference sequence). This CDR3 comprises 12 residues. CDR3 sequence reads: CSAGSGTDTQYF. In DNA, the CDR3 is TGCAGTGCTGGATCAGGGACAGATACGCAGTATTTT.

The table lists this clonotype with many counts. The rearrangement joins TRBV6-5 to TRBJ1-1; D is uncertain. V lost 8 bases and J 8 bases, leaving 15 bases between the germline ends. The CDR3 consists of 12 residues. Germline CDR1 reads MNHEY; CDR2 reads SVGAGI. DNA for the CDR3: TGTGCCAGCTACCGAACGTCGCTAGAAGCTTTCTTT. It codes for CASYRTSLEAFF.

The chain employs TRBV5-4 and TRBJ2-3; D possibly corresponds to TRBD1 (6 bases). CDR3 length equals 15 residues. With 5 bases removed from V and 1 base from J, the gap between germline ends came to 14 bases. Looked up from germline, CDR1 is SGHNT and CDR2 is YYREEE (reference sequence). CDR3 in amino acids: CASRGLGARTDTQYF. DNA for the CDR3: TGTGCCAGCAGAGGACTGGGGGCCCGCACAGATACGCAGTATTTT.

This clonotype was seen more than once but under ten times. The chain combines TRBV6-5 with TRBJ2-7, with 7 bases aligning to TRBD1. In germline, CDR1 is MNHEY, CDR2 SVGAGI. The CDR3 extends over 15 amino acids. V dropped 2 bases and J dropped 2; count of bases not matched to a gene: 6. CDR3 loop: CASSYDSDRTYEQYF. In nucleotides, the CDR3 is TGTGCCAGCAGTTACGACTCGGACAGGACCTACGAGCAGTACTTC.

This clonotype was counted once. The rearrangement links TRBV12-5 to TRBJ2-1; 8 nucleotides match TRBD2. CDR3 length: 15 amino acids. The germline V gene has CDR1 LGHNT and CDR2 FRNRAP. The V gene end was trimmed by 2 bases and the J gene end by 5 bases; junction bases not matched to a gene: 5. The CDR3 loop reads CASGLFRGGHNEQFF. The CDR3 DNA sequence: TGTGCTAGTGGTTTGTTTCGGGGGGGCCACAATGAGCAGTTCTTC.

The sample holds many counts of this clonotype. V and J are TRBV7-2 and TRBJ2-5; possible D gene TRBD2, 5 bases. The CDR3 totals 14 residues. Per the germline V gene, CDR1 is SGHTA and CDR2 is FQGNSA. Between the trimmed V and J ends, which lost 1 base and 2 bases, there was a span of 8 bases. CDR3 in amino acids: CASSLGDYQETQYF. As DNA, the CDR3 is TGTGCCAGCAGCTTAGGCGACTATCAAGAGACCCAGTACTTC.

Only a few counts were recorded for this clonotype. This chain uses TRBV2 with TRBJ2-5; D is undetermined. The V end was cut by 5 bases, the J end by 0 bases, with 7 bases between. The CDR3 covers 13 residues. The germline V gene encodes CDR1 SNHLY and CDR2 FYNNEI. CDR3 DNA sequence: TGTGCCAGCAGTCCTGAATACCAAGAGACCCAGTACTTC. Its translation: CASSPEYQETQYF.

This clonotype was recorded a few times. The chain joins TRBV6-5 to TRBJ1-4, with 7 bases lining up with TRBD1. V shed 0 bases, J shed 8 bases, and the junction held 9 bases outside the gene matches. The germline CDR1 and CDR2 sequences are MNHEY and SVGAGI. This CDR3 has 16 residues. DNA of the CDR3: TGTGCCAGCAGTTACTCGATACCCACAGGGGTCGAAAAACTGTTTTTT. It translates to CASSYSIPTGVEKLFF.

The table lists this clonotype with many counts. The chain joins TRBV4-3 to TRBJ2-6, with a possible D match to TRBD2 (6 bases). V shed 3 bases and J shed 0 bases, with 12 bases lying between them. Germline V CDR1 and CDR2: LGHNA, YSLEER. This CDR3 is built from 17 residues. In DNA, the CDR3 is TGCGCCAGCAGCCATGGGGGGACGAGCTCTGGGGCCAACGTCCTGACTTTC. This sequence encodes CASSHGGTSSGANVLTF.

This clonotype was recorded many times. The chain joins TRBV18 to TRBJ2-7; D is possibly TRBD1 (6 bases). The V and J ends lost 5 bases and 7 bases respectively, with 9 bases between them. The germline gives CDR1 KGHSH, CDR2 LQKENI. The CDR3 is made up of 11 amino acids. The CDR3 sequence: CASSSRGEQYF. The CDR3 DNA sequence: TGTGCCAGCTCATCCAGGGGAGAGCAGTACTTC.

In regard to this clonotype: Being one base from a much bigger clone, this may be a read error. The CDR3 here is CAPSEASGTSYRNTEAFF. CDR3 nucleotide sequence: TGCGCCCCTAGTGAGGCATCCGGGACAAGTTACAGGAACACTGAAGCTTTCTTT. V and J are TRBV4-1 and TRBJ1-1, with a tentative D call TRBD1 (6 bases). The CDR3 length is 18 residues. Trimming took off 11 bases at V and 1 base at J, with 29 bases between the two ends. Per the germline V gene, CDR1 is MGHRA and CDR2 is YSYEKL.

V and J are TRBV5-1 and TRBJ2-3; tentative D call: TRBD2 (6 bases). V dropped 4 bases and J dropped 6 bases, with 18 bases sitting between them. The CDR3 covers 15 residues. Germline V gene data show CDR1 as SGHRS and CDR2 as YFSETQ. CDR3 nucleotide sequence: TGCGCCAGCAGCGTGACTAGACCCACTGCGGATACGCAGTATTTT. This codes for CASSVTRPTADTQYF.